These T cell receptor beta chains were read from a single sample in a study of blood T cell repertoires in COVID-19. TCRdb's copy holds only in-frame clones and misses some; the assay was immunoSEQ multiplex PCR. The sample gives approximately 40,000 clones, about 80% of which show up once; around 40% is in the top ten. Sequences were obtained from peripheral blood. These receptors were obtained from an elderly man with active or convalescent COVID-19. Both conserved end residues are part of each CDR3. Fields, in order: V gene, clone size, J gene, D gene, CDR3 DNA, CDR3 protein. A D gene is named only where the DNA matches it firmly. Some rows have no size entry. The others give once, few or many, or a class for an expanded clone.

>TRBV6-2/TRBV6-3|.|TRBJ2-5|TRBD2
TGTGCCAGCAGTCACTATAGCGGGGGGGGACAAGAGACCCAGTACTTC
CASSHYSGGGQETQYF
>TRBV2|.|TRBJ2-3|.
TGTGCCAGCAGGACCGCGGGGTACACAGATACGCAGTATTTT
CASRTAGYTDTQYF
>TRBV5-1|.|TRBJ2-7|.
TGCGCCAGCAGCTTGTCTCGCGGGGCCCCCTCCTACGAGCAGTACTTC
CASSLSRGAPSYEQYF
>TRBV25-1|few|TRBJ1-3|TRBD1
TGTGCCAGCAGTGAGACAGGGTCGGGAAACACCATATATTTT
CASSETGSGNTIYF
>TRBV7-6|few|TRBJ2-7|TRBD2
TGTGCCAGCAGCCCCTCTAGCGGGAGGGCATACGAGCAGTACTTC
CASSPSSGRAYEQYF
>TRBV27|.|TRBJ2-1|TRBD1
TGTGCCAGCAGTTTCCGGGGAGGTGGGACAGGTTTCAATGAGCAGTTCTTC
CASSFRGGGTGFNEQFF
>TRBV6-5|.|TRBJ1-1|TRBD1
TGTGCCAGCAGCCCCGACAGGGTGGACACTGAAGCTTTCTTT
CASSPDRVDTEAFF
>TRBV18|.|TRBJ2-7|.
TGTGCCAGCTCACTAGCGCAAAGCTCCTACGAGCAGTACTTC
CASSLAQSSYEQYF
>TRBV21-1|.|TRBJ2-7|.
TGTGCCAGCACCGACCGGGACAGGGACTGCCTACTAGCGGGGACGAGCTCCTACGAGCAGTACTTC
CASTDRDRDCLLAGTSSYEQYF
>TRBV5-1|once|TRBJ2-1|TRBD2
TGCGCCAGCAGCTTGAGCGGGAGCTACAATGAGCAGTTCTTC
CASSLSGSYNEQFF
>TRBV2|few|TRBJ1-2|.
TGTGCCAGCATCGCAGTGGGGGGTGGCTACACCTTC
CASIAVGGGYTF
>TRBV6-6|.|TRBJ2-3|.
TGTGCCAGCACCCTAACAGGGTTTGGAACAGATACGCAGTATTTT
CASTLTGFGTDTQYF
>TRBV30|.|TRBJ1-1|.
TGTGCCTGGAGTGCCCCAGGGCCAGGGGCCGTCACTGAAGCTTTCTTT
CAWSAPGPGAVTEAFF
>TRBV28|.|TRBJ2-5|TRBD1
TGTGCCAGCAGTTTATCCAGCCCTCTCCTGACAGGGGGCCAAGAGACCCAGTACTTC
CASSLSSPLLTGGQETQYF
>TRBV11-2|few|TRBJ2-7|TRBD2
TGTGCCAGCAGCGAACGGACTAGCGGGGGAGCAACTTACGAGCAGTACTTC
CASSERTSGGATYEQYF
>TRBV7-9|.|TRBJ2-7|.
TGTGCCAGCTGGCAGGGGGGCGAGCAGTACTTC
CASWQGGEQYF
>TRBV27|.|TRBJ2-5|TRBD2
TGTGCCAGCAGTTCCCTAGCGGGGGGACAAGAGACCCAGTACTTC
CASSSLAGGQETQYF
>TRBV19|.|TRBJ1-6|TRBD1
TGTGCCAGTAGCGATAGACAGGGTGGTAATTCACCCCTCCACTTT
CASSDRQGGNSPLHF
>TRBV4-2|.|TRBJ1-4|TRBD1
TGTGCCAGCAGCCCTTCGGACAGGGGGCGCGAAAAACTGTTTTTT
CASSPSDRGREKLFF
>TRBV9|few|TRBJ1-6|TRBD1
TGTGCCAGCAGCGGGGAGGACAGGGTACATTCACCCCTCCACTTT
CASSGEDRVHSPLHF
>TRBV24-1|few|TRBJ2-1|TRBD1
TGTGCCACCAGTGACCCGGACAGGGGGCTCTACAATGAGCAGTTCTTC
CATSDPDRGLYNEQFF
>TRBV11-3|.|TRBJ2-1|TRBD2
TGTGCCAGCAGCCGTCTAGCGGGAGGGGATAATGAGCAGTTCTTC
CASSRLAGGDNEQFF
>TRBV29-1|.|TRBJ2-7|TRBD1
TGCAGCGTTGAAGACGACAGGGGAACCTACGAGCAGTACTTC
CSVEDDRGTYEQYF
>TRBV9|few|TRBJ2-7|TRBD1
TGTGCCAGCAGCGCCGGACAGGGAAACTACGAGCAGTACTTC
CASSAGQGNYEQYF
>TRBV30|.|TRBJ2-2|TRBD1
TGTGCCTGGAACCCCGGGACAGGGATTACCGGGGAGCTGTTTTTT
CAWNPGTGITGELFF
>TRBV6-2/TRBV6-3|.|TRBJ2-5|.
TGTGCCAGCAGTAATAGGGGTCAGACCCAGTACTTC
CASSNRGQTQYF
>TRBV6-6|.|TRBJ2-5|TRBD1
TGTGCCAGCAGTCGCAGGGGGCGGGAGACCCAGTACTTC
CASSRRGRETQYF
>TRBV5-1|.|TRBJ2-1|TRBD2
TGCGCCAGCAGCCTCGTACTAGCGGGAGGGCAGGTGGGCAATGAGCAGTTCTTC
CASSLVLAGGQVGNEQFF
>TRBV4-1|.|TRBJ2-1|.
TGCGCCAGCAGTTTCCTAGCGAGCAATGAGCAGTTCTTC
CASSFLASNEQFF
>TRBV5-1|.|TRBJ1-1|.
TGCGCCAGCAGCTTAAGACCCGGACACCAGAACACTGAAGCTTTCTTT
CASSLRPGHQNTEAFF
>TRBV5-1|.|TRBJ2-1|.
TGCGCCAGCAGCTCTAGGGGGGGCGATGAGCAGTTCTTC
CASSSRGGDEQFF
>TRBV7-8|.|TRBJ1-5|.
TGTGCCAGCAGCTTAGCGGCAGGGAACCAGCCCCAGCATTTT
CASSLAAGNQPQHF
>TRBV4-1|.|TRBJ1-5|.
TGCGCCAGCAGCCAAGATCTGTCAGGGCCCCAGCATTTT
CASSQDLSGPQHF